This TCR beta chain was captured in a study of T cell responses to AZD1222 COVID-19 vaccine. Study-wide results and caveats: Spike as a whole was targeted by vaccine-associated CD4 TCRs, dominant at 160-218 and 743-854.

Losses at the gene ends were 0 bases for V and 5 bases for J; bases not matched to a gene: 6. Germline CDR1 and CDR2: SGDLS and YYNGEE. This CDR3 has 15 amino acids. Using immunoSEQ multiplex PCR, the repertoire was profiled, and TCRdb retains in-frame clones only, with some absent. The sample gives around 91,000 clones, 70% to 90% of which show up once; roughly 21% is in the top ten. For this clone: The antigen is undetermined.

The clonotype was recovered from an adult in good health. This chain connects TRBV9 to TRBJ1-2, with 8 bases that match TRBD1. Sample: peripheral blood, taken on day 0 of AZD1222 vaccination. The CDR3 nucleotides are TGTGCCAGCAGCGTAGATTTAAGGACAGGGTATGGCTACACCTTC. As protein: CASSVDLRTGYGYTF. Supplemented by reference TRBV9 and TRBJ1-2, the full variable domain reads DSGVTQTPKHLITATGQRVTLRCSPRSGDLSVYWYQQSLDQGLQFLIQYYNGEERAKGNILERFSAQQFPDLHSELNLSSLELGDSALYFCASSVDLRTGYGYTFGSGTRLTVV.